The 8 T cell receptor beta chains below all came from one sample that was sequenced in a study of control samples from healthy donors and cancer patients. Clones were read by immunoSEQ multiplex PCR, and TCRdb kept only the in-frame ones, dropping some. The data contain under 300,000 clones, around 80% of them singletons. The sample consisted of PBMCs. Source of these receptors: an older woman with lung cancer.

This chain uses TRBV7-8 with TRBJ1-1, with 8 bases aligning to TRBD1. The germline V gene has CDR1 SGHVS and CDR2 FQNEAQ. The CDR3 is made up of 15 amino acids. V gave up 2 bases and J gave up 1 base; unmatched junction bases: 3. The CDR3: CASSLNRGANTEAFF. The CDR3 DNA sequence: TGTGCCAGCAGCTTAAACAGGGGGGCGAACACTGAAGCTTTCTTT.

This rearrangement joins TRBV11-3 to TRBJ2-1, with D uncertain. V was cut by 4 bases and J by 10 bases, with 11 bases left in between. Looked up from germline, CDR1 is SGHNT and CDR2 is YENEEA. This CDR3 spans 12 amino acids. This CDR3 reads CASSSQKGEQFF. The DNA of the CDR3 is TGTGCCAGCAGCTCCCAGAAAGGGGAGCAGTTCTTC.

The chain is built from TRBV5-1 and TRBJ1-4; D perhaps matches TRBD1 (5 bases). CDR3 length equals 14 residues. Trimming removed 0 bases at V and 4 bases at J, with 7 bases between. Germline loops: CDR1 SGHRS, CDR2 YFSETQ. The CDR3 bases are TGCGCCAGCAGCTTGGGACAGAGTAATGAAAAACTGTTTTTT. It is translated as CASSLGQSNEKLFF. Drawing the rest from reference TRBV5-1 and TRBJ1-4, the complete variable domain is KAGVTQTPRYLIKTRGQQVTLSCSPISGHRSVSWYQQTPGQGLQFLFEYFSETQRNKGNFPGRFSGRQFSNSRSEMNVSTLELGDSALYLCASSLGQSNEKLFFGSGTQLSVL.

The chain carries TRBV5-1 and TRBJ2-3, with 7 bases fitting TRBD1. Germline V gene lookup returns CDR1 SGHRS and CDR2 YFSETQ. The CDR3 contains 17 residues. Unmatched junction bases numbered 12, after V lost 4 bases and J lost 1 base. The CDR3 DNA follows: TGCGCCAGCAGCCCGGATTCGAGGACAGGAGGCACAGATACGCAGTATTTT. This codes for CASSPDSRTGGTDTQYF.

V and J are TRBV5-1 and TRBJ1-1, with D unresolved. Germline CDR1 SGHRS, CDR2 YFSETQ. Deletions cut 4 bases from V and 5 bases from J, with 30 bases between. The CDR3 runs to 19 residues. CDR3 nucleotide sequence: TGCGCCAGCAGCCGAACCCTGAGGGCAGGCCCCACGGAAGCGACTGAAGCTTTCTTT. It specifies CASSRTLRAGPTEATEAFF.

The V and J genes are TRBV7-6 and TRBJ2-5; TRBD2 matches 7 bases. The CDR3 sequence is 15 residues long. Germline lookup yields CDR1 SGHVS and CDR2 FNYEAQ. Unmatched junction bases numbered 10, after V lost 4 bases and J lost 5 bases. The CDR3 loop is CASSSGPGGGETQYF. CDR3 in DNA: TGTGCCAGCAGCTCCGGGCCGGGGGGAGGGGAGACCCAGTACTTC.

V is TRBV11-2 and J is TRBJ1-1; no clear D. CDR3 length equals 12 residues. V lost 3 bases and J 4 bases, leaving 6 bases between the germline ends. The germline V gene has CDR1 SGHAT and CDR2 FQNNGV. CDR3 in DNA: TGTGCCAGCAGCTTCGCGTCCACTGAAGCTTTCTTT. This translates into CASSFASTEAFF.

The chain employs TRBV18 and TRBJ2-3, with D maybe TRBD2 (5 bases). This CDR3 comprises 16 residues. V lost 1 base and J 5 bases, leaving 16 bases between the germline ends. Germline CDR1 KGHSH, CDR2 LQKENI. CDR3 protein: CASSPQGTLEGDTQYF. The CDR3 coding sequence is TGTGCCAGCTCACCACAGGGAACTCTTGAGGGAGATACGCAGTATTTT.